These 29 T cell receptor beta chains originate from one sample sequenced in a study of blood T cells in healthy people across ages. The authors ran a second PCR of 7 to 11 cycles using a sample-barcoded 5' primer and a J-beta primer mix. TCRdb itself ran the 5' RACE reads through MiXCR, one entry per CDR3 protein. The table shows about 1,000,000 distinct CDR3 sequences, with 40% to 50% occurring only once. The sample consisted of blood. The origin of the receptors is a woman aged 55 to 70 in good health.

This clonotype has only a few counts. The genes are TRBV20-1 and TRBJ2-7, with 9 bases lining up with TRBD2. Looked up from germline, CDR1 is DFQATT and CDR2 is SNEGSKA (reference sequence). V gave up 6 bases and J gave up 5 bases; unmatched junction bases: 5. This CDR3 is built from 12 residues. CDR3 bases: TGCAGTGCAATAGCGGGAGACCACGAGCAGTACTTC. Translated: CSAIAGDHEQYF.

The V call is TRBV12-3 or TRBV12-4, the J call TRBJ1-2; no definite D call. This CDR3 has 13 residues. The germline V and J ends were trimmed by 5 bases and 2 bases, with 9 bases remaining between them. The chain's CDR3 is CASSVAENYGYTF. In DNA form, the CDR3 reads TGTGCCAGCAGTGTGGCCGAGAACTATGGCTACACCTTC.

This clonotype appeared a single time. The rearrangement links TRBV30 to TRBJ2-6; D remains ambiguous. The germline CDR1 and CDR2 sequences are GTSNPN and SVGIG (reference sequence). Trimming took 1 base from V and 3 from J, leaving 4 bases between them. The CDR3 has 13 residues. For the CDR3, the DNA is TGTGCCTGGAGTGCCGGTGGGGCCAACGTCCTGACTTTC. This translates into CAWSAGGANVLTF. Supplemented by reference TRBV30 and TRBJ2-6, the full variable domain reads SQTIHQWPATLVQPVGSPLSLECTVEGTSNPNLYWYRQAAGRGLQLLFYSVGIGQISSEVPQNLSASRPQDRQFILSSKKLLLSDSGFYLCAWSAGGANVLTFGAGSRLTVL.

This clonotype appeared a single time. The chain recombines TRBV14 with TRBJ2-7, with D maybe TRBD1 (5 bases). The CDR3 extends over 12 amino acids. Trimming took 5 bases from V and 7 from J, leaving 12 bases between them. Germline V gene lookup returns CDR1 SGHDN and CDR2 FVKESK. CDR3 nucleotide sequence: TGTGCCAGCAGCTTCAGGGTGGATGAGCAGTACTTC. Amino acid sequence: CASSFRVDEQYF.

The V call is TRBV6-1, the J call TRBJ2-7, with 7 positions matching TRBD1. The CDR3 sequence is 14 residues long. CDR1 is MNHNS, CDR2 SASEGT, per germline. Trimming at V came to 6 bases and at J to 2 bases, leaving 7 bases not matched to a gene. The CDR3 reads CASSGTAYAYEQYF. As DNA, the CDR3 is TGTGCCAGCAGCGGGACAGCTTACGCCTACGAGCAGTACTTC.

V gene TRBV20-1 combines with J gene TRBJ2-3, with D hard to call. Trimming pared 3 bases from V and 0 bases from J, leaving 10 bases between. Germline assignment: CDR1 DFQATT and CDR2 SNEGSKA (reference sequence). The CDR3 consists of 14 residues. This CDR3 is CSASGNISTDTQYF. The CDR3 nucleotides read TGCAGTGCTAGCGGAAATATTAGCACAGATACGCAGTATTTT.

The genes are TRBV20-1 and TRBJ2-6; no firm D call. This CDR3 spans 15 amino acids. Germline V gene lookup returns CDR1 DFQATT and CDR2 SNEGSKA (reference sequence). V gave up 3 bases and J gave up 0 bases, with 9 bases separating them. The CDR3 protein is CSASSRNSGANVLTF. The CDR3 nucleotides are TGCAGTGCTAGTTCCCGGAACTCTGGGGCCAACGTCCTGACTTTC.

V gene TRBV7-9 combines with J gene TRBJ2-3; no clear D. The germline CDR1 and CDR2 sequences are SEHNR and FQNEAQ (reference sequence). This CDR3 is built from 16 residues. V was cut by 5 bases and J by 5 bases, with 20 bases left in between. The CDR3 sequence is CASSTRGGIVRDTQYF. CDR3 nucleotide sequence: TGTGCCAGCAGCACCCGTGGTGGAATCGTACGAGATACGCAGTATTTT.

This chain uses TRBV28 with TRBJ2-5; maybe TRBD2 (5 bases). The J call is doubtful: the DNA matches TRBJ2-7 better. Germline loops: CDR1 MDHEN, CDR2 SYDVKM. This CDR3 region has 16 residues. The DNA for the CDR3 is TGTGCCAGCAGCCCCTTCCCCGGGCCGGCGGGTAACGAGCAGTACTTC. Translating gives CASSPFPGPAGNEQYF.

The chain employs TRBV28 and TRBJ2-1; D gene uncertain. V was cut by 5 bases and J by 0 bases, with 14 bases left in between. The V gene's germline CDR1 is MDHEN and CDR2 SYDVKM. The CDR3 runs to 16 residues. CDR3 sequence: CASSTSRVSSYNEQFF. In DNA, the CDR3 is TGTGCCAGCAGTACCTCTCGCGTGAGCTCCTACAATGAGCAGTTCTTC.

The J gene is TRBJ2-3, the V gene TRBV6-5; no definite D call. The V gene's germline CDR1 is MNHEY and CDR2 SVGAGI. There are 14 residues in the CDR3. Between the trimmed V and J ends, which lost 3 bases and 4 bases, there was a span of 11 bases. The CDR3 DNA is TGTGCCAGCAGTTATAAGCGTTCAGCAGATACGCAGTATTTT. Translated: CASSYKRSADTQYF.

This clonotype was seen only a few times. This chain connects TRBV28 to TRBJ2-5; maybe TRBD2 (7 bases). Germline values: CDR1 MDHEN, CDR2 SYDVKM. CDR3 length equals 14 residues. V lost 10 bases, J lost 3 bases, and 18 bases lay in between. The CDR3 reads CATSGTGGKETQYF. The CDR3 coding sequence is TGTGCCACCTCCGGGACGGGGGGCAAAGAGACCCAGTACTTC.

V and J are TRBV12-3 or TRBV12-4 and TRBJ2-1; the D gene is possibly TRBD1 (5 bases). This CDR3 comprises 15 residues. The ends were cut back, 6 bases at V and 3 bases at J, with 15 bases in the middle. CDR3 nucleotides: TGTGCCAGCAGCCGCTGGGGCGGTATCTACAATGAGCAGTTCTTC. Amino acids: CASSRWGGIYNEQFF.

The chain has TRBV7-9 and TRBJ2-6; 8 nucleotides line up with TRBD1. V lost 10 bases and J lost 0; bases outside the gene matches: 8. The CDR3 extends over 16 amino acids. Germline loops: CDR1 SEHNR, CDR2 FQNEAQ (reference sequence). The CDR3 DNA sequence: TGTGCCACCGGACAGGGTACGAGCTCTGGGGCCAACGTCCTGACTTTC. Amino acids: CATGQGTSSGANVLTF.

This clonotype was seen a few times. The chain links TRBV27 to TRBJ2-1; 10 bases line up with TRBD2. The CDR3 loop spans 17 amino acids. V lost 2 bases, J lost 3 bases, and 7 bases stayed unmatched. CDR1 MNHEY and CDR2 SMNVEV come from the germline V gene (reference sequence). The CDR3 region has the DNA TGTGCCAGCAGTTTAAGCCTAGCGGGAGTGCTCTACAATGAGCAGTTCTTC. Amino acids: CASSLSLAGVLYNEQFF.

V usage is TRBV27 and J usage is TRBJ1-2, with unresolved D. The germline V gene encodes CDR1 MNHEY and CDR2 SMNVEV (reference sequence). CDR3 length: 14 residues. The germline V and J ends were trimmed by 6 bases and 2 bases, with 13 bases remaining between them. The DNA of the CDR3 is TGTGCCAGCAGGCCCCTGGACGGGAACTATGGCTACACCTTC. This codes for CASRPLDGNYGYTF.

This chain uses TRBV14 with TRBJ2-5; no firm D call. Trimming pared 0 bases from V and 2 bases from J, leaving 10 bases between. The CDR3 contains 15 residues. From germline, CDR1 is SGHDN and CDR2 FVKESK. CDR3 DNA sequence: TGTGCCAGCAGCCAAGATTATACCAGACAAGAGACCCAGTACTTC. Translating it yields CASSQDYTRQETQYF. Using reference TRBV14 and TRBJ2-5 for the parts outside the CDR3, the full variable domain is EAGVTQFPSHSVIEKGQTVTLRCDPISGHDNLYWYRRVMGKEIKFLLHFVKESKQDESGMPNNRFLAERTGGTYSTLKVQPAELEDSGVYFCASSQDYTRQETQYFGPGTRLLVL.

The chain combines TRBV10-3 with TRBJ2-2; TRBD2 is a possible D gene (7 bases). The germline gives CDR1 ENHRY, CDR2 SYGVKD. The CDR3 runs to 12 residues. V lost 7 bases and J lost 6, with 9 bases in between. CDR3 in amino acids: CAIKGGAGELFF. In DNA form, the CDR3 reads TGTGCCATCAAGGGGGGGGCCGGGGAGCTGTTTTTT.

In this sample, this clonotype turned up a few times. The chain couples TRBV6-5 to TRBJ2-5; 9 bases agree with TRBD2. The J call may not be correct, given that the DNA end is closer to TRBJ2-7. CDR1 MNHEY and CDR2 SVGAGI come from the germline V gene. CDR3 length equals 16 residues. DNA of the CDR3: TGTGCCAGCAGTTACTCCCATAGCGGGAGTATTCACGAGCAGTACTTC. This codes for CASSYSHSGSIHEQYF.

The chain couples TRBV20-1 to TRBJ1-5; 7 nucleotides align to TRBD1. Germline CDR1 is DFQATT and CDR2 is SNEGSKA (reference sequence). V lost 0 bases to trimming and J lost 1 base; unmatched junction nucleotides: 6. The CDR3 totals 16 residues. CDR3 in DNA: TGCAGTGCTAGAGATCAGGACAGGTGGAGCAATCAGCCCCAGCATTTT. Amino acids: CSARDQDRWSNQPQHF.

To note about this clonotype: Germline and junction disagree at one end, which may indicate a read error. The chain employs TRBV12-3 or TRBV12-4 and TRBJ2-3; 8 bases are a match to TRBD2. CDR3 size: 16 residues. The CDR3 is CASRSGGALGADAQYF. The CDR3 nucleotides are TGTGCCAGCAGATCCGGGGGGGCCCTAGGCGCAGATGCGCAGTATTTT.

This clonotype appeared a single time. This chain connects TRBV6-5 to TRBJ2-5; 9 nucleotides agree with TRBD2. This CDR3 region has 15 residues. The J segment lost 4 bases and the V segment lost 7 bases, leaving 10 bases of the junction unmatched. Germline CDR1 reads MNHEY; CDR2 reads SVGAGI. The CDR3 loop reads CASTLAGLAGETQYF. The CDR3 bases are TGTGCCAGCACCCTAGCGGGATTGGCTGGAGAGACCCAGTACTTC.

The chain has TRBV7-9 and TRBJ2-7; D gene ambiguous. There are 15 residues in the CDR3. CDR1 and CDR2 (germline): SEHNR, FQNEAQ (reference sequence). Trimming stripped 5 bases from V and 0 bases from J, with 14 bases between. The CDR3 DNA reads as TGTGCCAGCAGCCCCCCAAGCGACACCTCCTACGAGCAGTACTTC. Translating it yields CASSPPSDTSYEQYF.

J is TRBJ2-7 and V is TRBV12-3 or TRBV12-4; D possibly uses TRBD1 or TRBD2 (5 bases each). Trimming stripped 5 bases from V and 7 bases from J, with 18 bases between. CDR3 size: 14 residues. CDR3 protein: CASSARGVGREQYF. CDR3 in DNA: TGTGCCAGCAGTGCTAGGGGAGTAGGGCGGGAGCAGTACTTC.

This rearrangement joins TRBV20-1 to TRBJ1-5; D gene uncertain. In germline, CDR1 is DFQATT, CDR2 SNEGSKA (reference sequence). The CDR3 totals 14 residues. V lost 0 bases to trimming and J lost 4 bases, with 10 bases between them. The CDR3 DNA reads as TGCAGTGCTAGAGATAAGAGGGTGAATCAGCCCCAGCATTTT. Amino acids: CSARDKRVNQPQHF.

The chain recombines TRBV20-1 with TRBJ1-1, with D possibly being TRBD1 (6 bases). Germline V gene sequence: CDR1 DFQATT, CDR2 SNEGSKA (reference sequence). The CDR3 consists of 16 residues. V was clipped by 3 bases and J by 1 base, with 18 bases between them. In DNA form, the CDR3 reads TGCAGTGCTAGGCCTCTTCCGGGACACCAGAACACTGAAGCTTTCTTT. It translates to CSARPLPGHQNTEAFF.

This clonotype was detected only a few times. V and J are TRBV5-1 and TRBJ1-4, with D possibly matching TRBD1 (6 bases). Trimming took 1 base from V and 2 from J, leaving 9 bases between them. Looked up from germline, CDR1 is SGHRS and CDR2 is YFSETQ. The CDR3 runs 15 residues. The CDR3 sequence: CASSLWQGTNEKLFF. CDR3 nucleotides: TGCGCCAGCAGCTTGTGGCAGGGGACTAATGAAAAACTGTTTTTT.

The chain carries TRBV20-1 and TRBJ2-3; D gene ambiguous. CDR1 DFQATT and CDR2 SNEGSKA come from the germline V gene (reference sequence). V dropped 0 bases and J dropped 3 bases, with 10 bases sitting between them. The CDR3 runs 14 residues. CDR3 sequence (DNA): TGCAGTGCTAGAGAGCCAGTGGGGACAGATACGCAGTATTTT. The encoded protein is CSAREPVGTDTQYF.

This clonotype was seen more than once but under ten times. CDR3 in amino acids: CASSNRGRGDIQYF. The CDR3 nucleotides read TGTGCCAGCAGCAACAGGGGGCGAGGAGACATTCAGTACTTC. V is TRBV11-2 and J is TRBJ2-4, with 9 positions matching TRBD1. This CDR3 contains 14 residues. Per germline, CDR1 SGHAT and CDR2 FQNNGV. V shed 5 bases, J shed 8 bases, and the junction held 7 bases outside the gene matches. The variable domain in full, with the rest retrieved from reference TRBV11-2 and TRBJ2-4, is EAGVAQSPRYKIIEKRQSVAFWCNPISGHATLYWYQQILGQGPKLLIQFQNNGVVDDSQLPKDRFSAERLKGVDSTLKIQPAKLEDSAVYLCASSNRGRGDIQYFGAGTRLSVL.